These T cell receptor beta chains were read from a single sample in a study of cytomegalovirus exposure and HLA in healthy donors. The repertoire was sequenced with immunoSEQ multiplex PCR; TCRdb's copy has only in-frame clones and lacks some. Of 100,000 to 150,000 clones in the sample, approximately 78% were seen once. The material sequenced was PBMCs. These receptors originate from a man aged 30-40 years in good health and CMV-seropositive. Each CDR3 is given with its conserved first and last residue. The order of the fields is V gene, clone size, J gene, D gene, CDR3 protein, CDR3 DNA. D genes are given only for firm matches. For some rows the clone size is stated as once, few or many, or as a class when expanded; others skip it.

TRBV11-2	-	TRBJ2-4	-	CASSLVRGGDIQYF	TGTGCCAGCAGCTTAGTACGAGGGGGTGACATTCAGTACTTC
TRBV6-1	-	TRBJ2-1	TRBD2	CASSEKWEGHSNEQFF	TGTGCCAGCAGTGAAAAGTGGGAGGGCCATAGCAATGAGCAGTTCTTC
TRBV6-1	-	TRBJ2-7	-	CASSLTGPEQYF	TGTGCCAGCAGCTTAACAGGGCCCGAGCAGTACTTC
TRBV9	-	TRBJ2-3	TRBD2	CASSEGRDYPRDTQYF	TGTGCCAGCAGCGAGGGGCGGGACTATCCCAGAGATACGCAGTATTTT
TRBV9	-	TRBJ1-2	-	CASSVHTQALGGYTF	TGTGCCAGCAGCGTCCACACACAGGCCCTCGGGGGCTACACCTTC
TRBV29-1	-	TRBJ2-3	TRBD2	CSVVGLAGSDTQYF	TGCAGCGTTGTAGGTCTAGCGGGCTCAGATACGCAGTATTTT
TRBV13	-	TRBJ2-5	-	CASSLGLYLQETQYF	TGTGCCAGCAGCTTAGGCCTATACCTACAAGAGACCCAGTACTTC
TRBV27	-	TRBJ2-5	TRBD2	CATVPGLAGAPRVTQYF	TGTGCCACTGTTCCGGGACTAGCGGGAGCTCCGAGGGTGACCCAGTACTTC
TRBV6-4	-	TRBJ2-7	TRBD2	CASRGLAGVEQYF	TGTGCCAGCAGGGGACTAGCGGGAGTCGAGCAGTACTTC
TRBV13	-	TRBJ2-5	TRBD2	CASSLRGRRQETQYF	TGTGCCAGCAGCTTACGCGGGAGGAGGCAAGAGACCCAGTACTTC
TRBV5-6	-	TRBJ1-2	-	CASSSVGRQDSIYGYTF	TGTGCCAGCAGCTCTGTGGGTCGGCAGGACAGTATCTATGGCTACACCTTC
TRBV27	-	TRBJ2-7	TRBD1	CASSQRGTGTYEQYF	TGTGCCAGCAGTCAAAGGGGGACAGGGACGTACGAGCAGTACTTC
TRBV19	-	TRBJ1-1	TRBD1	CASGQGMNTEAFF	TGTGCCAGCGGACAGGGGATGAACACTGAAGCTTTCTTT
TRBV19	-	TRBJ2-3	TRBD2	CASKTGLAASHTDTQYF	TGTGCCAGTAAAACGGGACTAGCGGCCTCCCACACAGATACGCAGTATTTT
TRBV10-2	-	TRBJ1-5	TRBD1	CASRGQGTGQPQHF	TGCGCCAGCAGGGGACAGGGAACGGGTCAGCCCCAGCATTTT
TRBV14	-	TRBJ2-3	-	CASSQERGDTQYF	TGTGCCAGCAGCCAAGAAAGGGGAGATACGCAGTATTTT
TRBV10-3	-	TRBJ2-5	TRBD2	CAISDREGPETQYF	TGTGCCATCAGTGATCGGGAGGGCCCAGAGACCCAGTACTTC
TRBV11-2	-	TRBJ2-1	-	CASSLRLVLSNEQFF	TGTGCCAGCAGCTTACGACTAGTTCTCTCCAATGAGCAGTTCTTC
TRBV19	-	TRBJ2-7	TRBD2	CASSSRTSAGYEQYF	TGTGCCAGTAGTAGCAGGACTAGCGCTGGCTACGAGCAGTACTTC
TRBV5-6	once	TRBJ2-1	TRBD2	CASSLVYSGSNEQFF	TGTGCCAGCAGCTTGGTCTATAGCGGGAGCAATGAGCAGTTCTTC
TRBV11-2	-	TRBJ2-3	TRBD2	CASSLAPSGGTDTQYF	TGTGCCAGCAGCTTAGCCCCTAGCGGGGGCACAGATACGCAGTATTTT
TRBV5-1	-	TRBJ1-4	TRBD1	CASSLVGQRNEKLFF	TGCGCCAGCAGCTTGGTGGGACAGCGTAATGAAAAACTGTTTTTT
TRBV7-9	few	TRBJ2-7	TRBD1	CASSLGDSLKNYEQYF	TGTGCCAGCAGCTTAGGGGACAGCCTAAAGAACTACGAGCAGTACTTC
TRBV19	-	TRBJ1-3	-	CASRRYSGNTIYF	TGTGCCAGTAGGAGGTATAGTGGAAACACCATATATTTT
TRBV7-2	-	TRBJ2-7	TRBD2	CASSLRTSGPYEQYF	TGTGCCAGCAGCTTAAGGACTAGCGGCCCCTACGAGCAGTACTTC
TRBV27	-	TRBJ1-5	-	CAASVSPHQPQHF	TGTGCCGCATCGGTGAGCCCTCATCAGCCCCAGCATTTT
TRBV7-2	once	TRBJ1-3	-	CASSLAQGATIYF	TGTGCCAGCAGCTTAGCGCAAGGGGCAACCATATATTTT
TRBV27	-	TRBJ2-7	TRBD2	CASSTLAGEQYF	TGTGCCAGCAGTACCCTAGCGGGGGAGCAGTACTTC
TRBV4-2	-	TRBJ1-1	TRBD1	CASSLGQGAFF	TGTGCCAGCAGCCTGGGACAGGGAGCTTTCTTT
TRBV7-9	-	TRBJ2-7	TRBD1	CASSPPGTGGGLYEQYF	TGTGCCAGCAGCCCTCCGGGGACAGGGGGCGGCCTCTACGAGCAGTACTTC
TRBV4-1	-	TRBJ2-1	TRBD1	CASSPQRTGAAYNEQFF	TGCGCCAGCAGCCCCCAACGGACAGGTGCGGCCTACAATGAGCAGTTCTTC
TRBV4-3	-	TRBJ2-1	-	CASSQDIGSSYNEQFF	TGCGCCAGCAGCCAAGATATAGGGAGCTCCTACAATGAGCAGTTCTTC
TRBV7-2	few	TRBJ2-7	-	CASSLRMSRTTGYEQYF	TGTGCCAGCAGCTTAAGGATGTCGAGGACTACGGGGTACGAGCAGTACTTC
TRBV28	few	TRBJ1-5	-	CASKRNQPQHF	TGTGCCAGCAAACGGAATCAGCCCCAGCATTTT
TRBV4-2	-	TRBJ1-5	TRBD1	CASSPQGGVYSNQPQHF	TGTGCCAGCAGCCCACAGGGGGGGGTTTATAGCAATCAGCCCCAGCATTTT
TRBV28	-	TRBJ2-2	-	CASRDTTTGELFF	TGTGCCAGCAGAGATACAACCACCGGGGAGCTGTTTTTT
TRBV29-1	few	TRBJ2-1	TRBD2	CTGTSGSDEQFF	TGCACGGGGACTAGCGGGAGCGATGAGCAGTTCTTC
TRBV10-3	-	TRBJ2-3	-	CAISESQGRADTQYF	TGTGCCATCAGTGAGTCGCAGGGTCGAGCAGATACGCAGTATTTT
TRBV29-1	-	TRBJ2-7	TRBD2	CSGVGGKEQYF	TGCAGCGGAGTGGGGGGGAAGGAGCAGTACTTC
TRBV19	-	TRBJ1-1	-	CASSSGGGGRAEAFF	TGTGCCAGTAGTTCGGGCGGGGGGGGAAGAGCTGAAGCTTTCTTT
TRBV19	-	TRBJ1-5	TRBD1	CASSVQGVSNQPQHF	TGTGCCAGTAGCGTACAGGGGGTGTCCAATCAGCCCCAGCATTTT
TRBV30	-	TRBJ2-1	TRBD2	CAWSVFSGSDEQFF	TGTGCCTGGAGTGTATTTAGCGGGAGCGATGAGCAGTTCTTC
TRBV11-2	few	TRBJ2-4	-	CASSLSLDLNIQYF	TGTGCCAGCAGCTTATCTCTAGACCTAAACATTCAGTACTTC
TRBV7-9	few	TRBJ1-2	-	CASSPGEGLRGYTF	TGTGCCAGCAGCCCAGGGGAAGGTCTTAGAGGCTACACCTTC
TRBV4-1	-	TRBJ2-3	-	CASSQAGTGGTDTQYF	TGCGCCAGCAGCCAAGCCGGCACCGGGGGCACAGATACGCAGTATTTT
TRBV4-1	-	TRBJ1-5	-	CASSQGLGSRQPQHF	TGCGCCAGCAGCCAAGGTCTAGGATCTAGGCAGCCCCAGCATTTT
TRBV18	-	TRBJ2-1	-	CASSPLGRGSPSENEQFF	TGTGCCAGCTCACCACTGGGGCGGGGATCCCCATCTGAAAATGAGCAGTTCTTC
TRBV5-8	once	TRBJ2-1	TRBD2	CASSWTRSSGRVYEQFF	TGTGCCAGCAGCTGGACCCGATCTAGCGGGAGGGTTTATGAGCAGTTCTTC
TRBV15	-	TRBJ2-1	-	CATSPSPGTLNNEQFF	TGTGCCACCAGCCCCAGCCCCGGGACACTAAACAATGAGCAGTTCTTC
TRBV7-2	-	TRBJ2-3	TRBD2	CASRPGGREEWVGYF	TGTGCCAGCAGACCCGGGGGGCGGGAGGAATGGGTTGGGTATTTT
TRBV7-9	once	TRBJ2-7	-	CASSQWAGGSYEQYF	TGTGCCAGCAGCCAGTGGGCAGGGGGGTCCTACGAGCAGTACTTC
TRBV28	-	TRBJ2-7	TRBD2	CASSKSGIRSYEQYF	TGTGCCAGCAGCAAAAGCGGGATCCGCTCCTACGAGCAGTACTTC
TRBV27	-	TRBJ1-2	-	CASSPAGGGFYGYTF	TGTGCCAGCAGCCCTGCGGGGGGAGGGTTCTATGGCTACACCTTC
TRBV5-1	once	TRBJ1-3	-	CASSRSGEALSGNTIYF	TGCGCCAGCAGCCGCTCCGGGGAGGCCCTCTCTGGAAACACCATATATTTT
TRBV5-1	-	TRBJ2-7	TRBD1	CASRTTGTGPYEQYF	TGCGCCAGCAGGACGACCGGGACAGGCCCCTACGAGCAGTACTTC
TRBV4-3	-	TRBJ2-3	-	CASSQDSTGIPDTQYF	TGCGCCAGCAGCCAAGATTCAACAGGGATACCAGATACGCAGTATTTT
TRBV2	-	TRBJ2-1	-	CASSGQRLSYNEQFF	TGTGCCAGCAGTGGTCAGCGGTTATCCTACAATGAGCAGTTCTTC
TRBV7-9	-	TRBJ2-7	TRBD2	CASSFLALLAGGPPEQYF	TGTGCCAGCAGCTTTTTGGCCCTACTAGCGGGAGGGCCCCCCGAGCAGTACTTC
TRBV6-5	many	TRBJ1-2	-	CASSYQGGSNGYTF	TGTGCCAGCAGTTATCAGGGCGGGAGTAATGGCTACACCTTC
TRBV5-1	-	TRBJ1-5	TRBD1	CASSPGQGGGNQPQHF	TGCGCCAGCAGCCCCGGACAGGGAGGAGGCAATCAGCCCCAGCATTTT